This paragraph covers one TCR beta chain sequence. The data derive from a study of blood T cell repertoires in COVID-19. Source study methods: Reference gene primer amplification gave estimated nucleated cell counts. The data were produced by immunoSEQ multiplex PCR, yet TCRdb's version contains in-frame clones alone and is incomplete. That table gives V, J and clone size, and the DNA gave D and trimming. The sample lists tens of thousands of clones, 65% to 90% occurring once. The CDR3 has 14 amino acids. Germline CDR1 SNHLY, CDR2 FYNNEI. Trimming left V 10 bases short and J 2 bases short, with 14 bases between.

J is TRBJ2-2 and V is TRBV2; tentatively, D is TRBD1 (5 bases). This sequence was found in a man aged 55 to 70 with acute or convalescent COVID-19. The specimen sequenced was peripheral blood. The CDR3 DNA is TGTGCCATGAAGGGCAGGGTTAACACCGGGGAGCTGTTTTTT. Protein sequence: CAMKGRVNTGELFF.